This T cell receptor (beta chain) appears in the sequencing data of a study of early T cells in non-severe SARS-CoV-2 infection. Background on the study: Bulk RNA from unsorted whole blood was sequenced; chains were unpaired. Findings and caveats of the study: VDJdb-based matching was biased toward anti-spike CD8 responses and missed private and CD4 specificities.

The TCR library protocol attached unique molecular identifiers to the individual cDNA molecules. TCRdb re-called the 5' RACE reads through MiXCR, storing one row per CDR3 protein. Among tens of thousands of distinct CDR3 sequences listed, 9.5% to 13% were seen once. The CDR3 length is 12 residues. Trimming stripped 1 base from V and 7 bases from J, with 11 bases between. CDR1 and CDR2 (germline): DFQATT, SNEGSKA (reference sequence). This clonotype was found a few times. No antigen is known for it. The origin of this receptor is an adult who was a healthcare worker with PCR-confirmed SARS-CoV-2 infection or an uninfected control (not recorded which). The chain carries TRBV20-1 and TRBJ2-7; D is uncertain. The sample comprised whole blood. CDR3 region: CSARGTLYEQYF. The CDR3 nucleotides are TGCAGTGCTAGAGGCACTTTGTATGAGCAGTACTTC.